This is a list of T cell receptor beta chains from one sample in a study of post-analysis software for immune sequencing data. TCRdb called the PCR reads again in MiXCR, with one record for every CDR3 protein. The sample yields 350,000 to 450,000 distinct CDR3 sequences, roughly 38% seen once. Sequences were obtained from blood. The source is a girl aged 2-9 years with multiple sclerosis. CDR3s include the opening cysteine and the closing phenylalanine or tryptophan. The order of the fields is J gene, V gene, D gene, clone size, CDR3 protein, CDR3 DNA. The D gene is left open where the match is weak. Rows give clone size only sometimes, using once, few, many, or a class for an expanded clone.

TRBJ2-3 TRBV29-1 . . CSGLPSADTQYF TGCAGCGGCCTACCATCCGCAGATACGCAGTATTTT
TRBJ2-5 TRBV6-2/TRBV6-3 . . CASNPRGRPQETQYF TGTGCCAGCAATCCCCGCGGACGGCCCCAAGAGACCCAGTACTTC
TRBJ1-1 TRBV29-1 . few CSVAATPGQPSEAFF TGCAGCGTGGCCGCTACTCCCGGACAGCCCTCTGAAGCTTTCTTT
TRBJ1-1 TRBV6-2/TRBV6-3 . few CASSYLYYRAVTEAFF TGTGCCAGCAGTTACTTGTATTACAGGGCGGTAACTGAAGCTTTCTTT
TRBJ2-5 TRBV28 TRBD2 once CASSLLAGAFQETQYF TGTGCCAGCAGTTTACTAGCGGGAGCCTTCCAAGAGACCCAGTACTTC
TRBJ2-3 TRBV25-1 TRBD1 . CAKVNRGTSTDTQYF TGTGCCAAGGTTAACAGGGGCACTAGCACAGATACGCAGTATTTT
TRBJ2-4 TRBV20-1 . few CSGVQGAKNIQYF TGCAGTGGGGTACAGGGAGCCAAAAACATTCAGTACTTC
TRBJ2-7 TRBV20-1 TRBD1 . CSAKGIGTEFYEQYF TGCAGTGCTAAAGGGATCGGGACAGAGTTCTACGAGCAGTACTTC
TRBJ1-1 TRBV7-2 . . CASSLVARDTEAFF TGTGCCAGCAGCTTAGTAGCCAGGGACACTGAAGCTTTCTTT
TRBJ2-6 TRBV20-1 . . CSARDQRGVLTF TGCAGTGCTAGAGACCAGAGGGGTGTCCTGACTTTC
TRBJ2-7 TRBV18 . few CASSPTGHYEQYF TGTGCCAGCTCACCAACAGGCCACTACGAGCAGTACTTC
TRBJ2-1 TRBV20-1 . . CSAPDSSISVEFF TGCAGTGCCCCGGACTCCTCCATCTCGGTGGAGTTCTTC
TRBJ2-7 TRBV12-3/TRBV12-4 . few CASSSSRVPYEQYF TGTGCCAGCAGTTCCTCGCGGGTGCCATACGAGCAGTACTTC
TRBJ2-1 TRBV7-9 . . CASSKQGHEQFF TGTGCCAGCAGCAAACAGGGACATGAGCAGTTCTTC
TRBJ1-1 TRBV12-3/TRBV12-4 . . CASSWGNLADTEAFF TGTGCCAGCAGTTGGGGGAACCTTGCGGACACTGAAGCTTTCTTT
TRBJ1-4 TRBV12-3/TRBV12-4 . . CASSLLGRNEKLFF TGTGCCAGCAGTCTACTCGGACGGAATGAAAAACTGTTTTTT
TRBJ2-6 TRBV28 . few CASRGAAQPSGANVLTF TGCGCCAGCAGGGGGGCCGCACAGCCCTCTGGGGCCAACGTCCTGACTTTC
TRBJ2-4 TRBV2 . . CASRSALAKNIQYF TGTGCCAGCAGGAGCGCTCTAGCCAAAAACATTCAGTACTTC
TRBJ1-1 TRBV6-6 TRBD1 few CASSYVGQVGTEAFF TGTGCCAGCAGTTACGTCGGACAGGTTGGCACTGAAGCTTTCTTT
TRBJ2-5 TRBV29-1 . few CSVEGPETQYF TGCAGCGTTGAGGGCCCAGAGACCCAGTACTTC
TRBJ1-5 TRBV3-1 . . CASSQMTGGTQPQHF TGTGCCAGCAGCCAAATGACAGGTGGGACGCAGCCCCAGCATTTT
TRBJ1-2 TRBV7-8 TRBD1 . CASSSRTGSNYGYTF TGTGCCAGCAGCTCCAGGACAGGGTCGAACTATGGCTACACCTTC
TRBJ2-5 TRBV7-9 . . CASSLLPGVIGETQYF TGTGCCAGCAGCTTACTACCAGGGGTTATTGGGGAGACCCAGTACTTC
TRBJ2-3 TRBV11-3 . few CASSLGTETSTDTQYF TGTGCCAGCAGCTTAGGAACAGAGACTAGCACAGATACGCAGTATTTT